This T cell receptor (beta chain) stems from a study of T-cell memory formation after mild COVID-19. Points from the study as a whole: Among CD4+ contracting clones, most were CM and EM, and CD8+ ones EMRA. Clones shrinking from day 15 to 85 showed even CD4/CD8 mixes; later expanders tilted CD4+.

CDR1 and CDR2 from the germline V gene are SGHRS and YFSETQ. The CDR3 consists of 18 residues. Points on this clonotype: Its antigen remains unknown. Compared with germline, one end of the junction differs, possibly owing to a read error.

From the 5' RACE reads, TCRdb called clonotypes with MiXCR, one entry per CDR3 protein. The data show more than 150,000 distinct CDR3 sequences, with around 18% seen just once and around 3.9% held by the top ten. Source material: PBMCs or a T cell subset sorted from them (not recorded which). The sequence was collected from a man in his late teens or twenties who had mild COVID-19 (a few samples of this study predate the infection). Cell type and time point are not known. The chain carries TRBV5-1 and TRBJ2-2; D may be TRBD2 (5 bases). CDR3 in DNA: TGCGCCAGCAGTTTGGGGAACTCGATGGTGAGGGACACCGGGGAGCTGTTTTTT. Its protein is CASSLGNSMVRDTGELFF.